Given below is one T cell receptor (beta chain) in context. Per germline, CDR1 SGHTA and CDR2 FQGNSA. The CDR3 contains 17 residues. This specimen belongs to a study of monozygotic twins with inflammatory bowel disease. TCRdb processed the 5' RACE reads again and assigns one entry to each CDR3 protein, with no DNA. Recorded for this sample: approximately 420,000 distinct CDR3 sequences. The origin of this receptor is a human donor with ulcerative colitis or Crohn's disease, or a healthy co-twin of an affected twin (not recorded which). The chain joins TRBV7-2 to TRBJ2-4; TCRdb returns TRBD1, unconfirmable since there is no DNA. Specimen: blood. The CDR3 here is CASSSQGVALAKNIQYF. Looking up the rest from reference TRBV7-2 and TRBJ2-4 gives the full variable domain: GAGVSQSPSNKVTEKGKDVELRCDPISGHTALYWYRQSLGQGLEFLIYFQGNSAPDKSGLPSDRFSAERTGGSVSTLTIQRTQQEDSAVYLCASSSQGVALAKNIQYFGAGTRLSVL.